The 14 T cell receptor beta chains below all came from one sample that was sequenced in a study of blood T cell repertoires in COVID-19. TCRdb's table, derived via immunoSEQ multiplex PCR, lists solely in-frame clones and lacks some. Among 130,000 to 150,000 clones listed, 84% were seen once. Sequencing was done on a sample of peripheral blood. The source is a man in his 60s with active or convalescent COVID-19.

The chain links TRBV7-9 to TRBJ1-2; D is possibly TRBD1 (5 bases). V lost 3 bases to trimming and J lost 4 bases, with 9 bases between them. This CDR3 contains 13 residues. The germline V gene encodes CDR1 SEHNR and CDR2 FQNEAQ (reference sequence). CDR3 residues: CASSFGHSYGYTF. The CDR3 coding sequence is TGTGCCAGCAGCTTCGGACACAGCTATGGCTACACCTTC.

The chain employs TRBV5-4 and TRBJ2-4; 7 bases map to TRBD1. The CDR3 is 14 residues long. The germline gives CDR1 SGHNT, CDR2 YYREEE (reference sequence). The junction had 4 bases not matched to a gene; V was cut back by 4 bases and J by 3 bases. CDR3 sequence reads: CASSPTGVKNIQYF. The CDR3 bases are TGTGCCAGCAGCCCCACAGGGGTCAAAAACATTCAGTACTTC.

The CDR3 nucleotides are TGTGCCAGCAGCCAAGATCTAAACTCTGGAAACACCATATATTTT. This translates into CASSQDLNSGNTIYF. This chain joins TRBV3-1 (or the pseudogene TRBV3-2) and TRBJ1-3; no reliable D call. V was trimmed by 0 bases and J by 0 bases, leaving 6 bases between them. There are 15 residues in the CDR3. Germline V gene data show CDR1 as LGHDT and CDR2 as YNNKEL (reference sequence).

The chain has TRBV5-1 and TRBJ2-1; 7 nucleotides line up with TRBD2. The CDR3 is 16 residues long. Germline CDR1 reads SGHRS; CDR2 reads YFSETQ. With V trimmed by 3 bases and J by 4 bases, 10 bases remained unmatched. CDR3 in amino acids: CASSWALADTYNEQFF. The CDR3 DNA is TGCGCCAGCAGCTGGGCTCTAGCGGATACATACAATGAGCAGTTCTTC.

Here the CDR3 reads CASATTGVQPQHF. In DNA form, the CDR3 reads TGTGCTAGTGCTACGACAGGGGTACAGCCCCAGCATTTT. The chain joins TRBV12-5 to TRBJ1-5, with 8 bases identical to TRBD1. CDR1 LGHNT and CDR2 FRNRAP come from the germline V gene. V was clipped by 7 bases and J by 7 bases; unmatched bases: 6. CDR3 size: 13 residues.

This chain uses TRBV19 with TRBJ1-6; 7 bases are shared with TRBD1. The V segment lost 1 base and the J segment 7 bases; nucleotides outside the gene matches: 7. Germline CDR1 is LNHDA and CDR2 is SQIVND (reference sequence). This CDR3 comprises 16 residues. CDR3 nucleotides: TGTGCCAGTAGTATAGGACAGGGAGTTTCGAATTCACCCCTCCACTTT. Encoded protein: CASSIGQGVSNSPLHF.

The V call is TRBV27, the J call TRBJ2-7; a possible D gene is TRBD2 (7 bases). V was clipped by 5 bases and J by 0 bases, with 20 bases between them. CDR1 and CDR2 from the germline V gene are MNHEY and SMNVEV (reference sequence). The CDR3 is made up of 17 amino acids. The CDR3, as DNA: TGTGCCAGCAGTGGACCGGGGATGGGGGGGCCCTCCTACGAGCAGTACTTC. This gives the protein CASSGPGMGGPSYEQYF.

The chain employs TRBV24-1 and TRBJ2-2; 8 positions agree with TRBD2. The CDR3 loop spans 14 amino acids. Germline lookup yields CDR1 KGHDR and CDR2 SFDVKD. J was trimmed by 6 bases and V by 5 bases; bases with no gene match: 4. The CDR3 nucleotides read TGTGCCACCAGTGCCAGCGGGAGATCCGGGGAGCTGTTTTTT. This codes for CATSASGRSGELFF.

This chain joins TRBV7-9 and TRBJ1-4; TRBD1 matches 11 bases. The junction had 1 base not matched to a gene; V was cut back by 5 bases and J by 8 bases. Per the germline V gene, CDR1 is SEHNR and CDR2 is FQNEAQ (reference sequence). The CDR3 totals 13 residues. The CDR3 DNA sequence: TGTGCCAGCAGCCGGGACAGGGGGGAAAAACTGTTTTTT. Amino acids: CASSRDRGEKLFF.

The chain combines TRBV6-2 or TRBV6-3 with TRBJ2-7, with D maybe TRBD2 (5 bases). Deletions cut 5 bases from V and 2 bases from J, with 13 bases between. The CDR3 is 14 residues long. The germline V gene has CDR1 MNHEY and CDR2 SVGEGT. DNA of the CDR3: TGTGCCAGCAGTCCCACGGGTAGCGCCTACGAGCAGTACGTC. Translated, it gives CASSPTGSAYEQYV.

This chain links TRBV27 with TRBJ2-5, with D unresolved. CDR3 size: 15 residues. V gave up 2 bases and J gave up 2 bases, with 12 bases separating them. Germline-derived CDR1 and CDR2 are MNHEY and SMNVEV (reference sequence). Here the CDR3 reads CASSLSLERQETQYF. CDR3 nucleotide sequence: TGTGCCAGCAGTTTAAGTCTCGAGAGGCAAGAGACCCAGTACTTC.

This clone was picked up a small number of times. This chain uses TRBV9 with TRBJ1-5; D perhaps matches TRBD1 (5 bases). The CDR3 length is 20 residues. CDR1 SGDLS and CDR2 YYNGEE come from the germline V gene. With 0 bases removed from V and 0 bases from J, the gap between germline ends came to 22 bases. The CDR3 nucleotides read TGTGCCAGCAGCGTAGCTACTGTGGGGCAAGAATATTATAGCAATCAGCCCCAGCATTTT. Translated, it gives CASSVATVGQEYYSNQPQHF.

This chain uses TRBV7-2 with TRBJ1-2; a weak D match, TRBD1 (6 bases). The CDR3 loop spans 13 amino acids. V lost 6 bases, J lost 8 bases, and 16 bases lay in between. Germline values: CDR1 SGHTA, CDR2 FQGNSA. CDR3 region: CASSADRTGGYTF. The CDR3 region has the DNA TGTGCCAGCAGTGCAGACAGGACGGGGGGCTACACCTTC.

The chain uses TRBV27 and TRBJ2-7; 10 bases are a match to TRBD2. Per germline, CDR1 MNHEY and CDR2 SMNVEV (reference sequence). Trimming cost V 6 bases and J 0 bases; bases outside gene matches: 5. The CDR3 totals 15 residues. The CDR3, as DNA: TGTGCCAGCAGGAGGGGGACTAGCGACTCCTACGAGCAGTACGTC. Translating it yields CASRRGTSDSYEQYV.